The rows below give T cell receptor beta chains drawn from one sample of a study of blood T cell repertoires in COVID-19. Sequenced by immunoSEQ multiplex PCR; TCRdb stores in-frame clones only, minus some. The sample yields 280,000 or so clones, 85% to 90% seen once. The source material was PBMCs or T cells enriched from blood (not recorded which). All receptors derive from a young woman with acute COVID-19. The CDR3 runs from the conserved cysteine through the conserved F or W. A D gene is named only where the DNA matches it firmly. Part of the rows lack a size; the others show once, few, many or a class for expanded clones.

V gene	J gene	D gene	clone size	CDR3 DNA	CDR3 protein
TRBV24-1	TRBJ2-7	-	-	TGTGCCACCAGTGTGGCAACCTCCTACGAGCAGTACTTC	CATSVATSYEQYF
TRBV30	TRBJ2-7	TRBD2	-	TGTGCCTTCAAAGCGGGGGAGCAGTACTTC	CAFKAGEQYF
TRBV19	TRBJ1-2	-	few	TGTGCCAGTAGTCAGTACGACTATGGCTACACCTTC	CASSQYDYGYTF
TRBV27	TRBJ1-5	-	-	TGTGCCAGCCCCACGATGGGGCAATATAGCAATCAGCCCCAGCATTTT	CASPTMGQYSNQPQHF
TRBV7-6	TRBJ2-1	TRBD2	-	TGTGCCAGCAGCCCCCTAGCGGGATCCTACAATGAGCAGTTCTTC	CASSPLAGSYNEQFF
TRBV27	TRBJ1-2	TRBD1	-	TGTGCCAGCAGGGGGACAGCCTATGGCTACACCTTC	CASRGTAYGYTF
TRBV6-5	TRBJ1-4	-	-	TGTGCCAGCGGACTAGATAATTGGAGCGAAAAACTGTTTTTT	CASGLDNWSEKLFF
TRBV2	TRBJ2-3	-	-	TGTGCCAGCAGGCTAAGCACAGATACGCAGTATTTT	CASRLSTDTQYF
TRBV30	TRBJ1-1	-	-	TGTGCCTGGAGTGCTCTTACAGAATACACTGAAGCTTTCTTT	CAWSALTEYTEAFF
TRBV28	TRBJ2-3	TRBD2	-	TGTGCCAGCAGTTTCTCGCTAGCGGGAGGGACAGATACGCAGTATTTT	CASSFSLAGGTDTQYF
TRBV4-1	TRBJ2-1	TRBD2	-	TGCGCCAGCAGCCTCCAGACTAGCGGGAGTTACAATGAGCAGTTCTTC	CASSLQTSGSYNEQFF
TRBV5-4	TRBJ1-2	-	-	TGTGCCAGCAGAAAACTCGGACAGAACTATGGCTACACCTTC	CASRKLGQNYGYTF
TRBV2	TRBJ2-1	TRBD2	-	TGTGCCAGCATGAGGGAGGGCGGTTACAATGAGCAGTTCTTC	CASMREGGYNEQFF
TRBV4-2	TRBJ2-3	TRBD1	-	TGTGCCAGCAGCCGATCCGGGACAGGGAACACAGATACGCAGTATTTT	CASSRSGTGNTDTQYF
TRBV3-1/TRBV3-2	TRBJ1-4	TRBD1	-	TGTGCCAGCAGCAGCCCACAGGGGGCGGGGGAAAAACTGTTTTTT	CASSSPQGAGEKLFF
TRBV29-1	TRBJ1-2	-	-	TGCAGCGTTGCCCGAGAACCATATGGCTACACCTTC	CSVAREPYGYTF
TRBV4-2	TRBJ2-1	TRBD2	-	TGTGCCAGCAGCCAAGACCCCGGGGCTAGCGGATACAATGAGCAGTTCTTC	CASSQDPGASGYNEQFF
TRBV6-2/TRBV6-3	TRBJ1-5	-	-	TGTGCCAGCAGTTACGGGGCAGGGGAAAATCAGCCCCAGCATTTT	CASSYGAGENQPQHF
TRBV5-1	TRBJ2-1	TRBD1	-	TGCGCCAGCAGCTTGGACTTAGGGGGCGTACCCAATGAGCAGTTCTTC	CASSLDLGGVPNEQFF
TRBV19	TRBJ2-7	-	-	TGTGCCAGTAGTATAGAATGGGGGCCGGAGTCCTACGAGCAGTACTTC	CASSIEWGPESYEQYF
TRBV4-1	TRBJ2-7	-	-	TGCGCCAGCAGCCAAACTAGGACCTATACGTACGAGCAGTACTTC	CASSQTRTYTYEQYF
TRBV19	TRBJ1-1	TRBD1	-	TGTGCCAGTAGTAAGGGGACAGGGGGCACGGCGAACACTGAAGCTTTCTTT	CASSKGTGGTANTEAFF